This T cell receptor (beta chain) appears in the sequencing data of a study of shared clonotypes between healthy human individuals. Study-wide context: The study used three CD4 naive, three CD4 memory, two CD8 naive and one CD8 memory plate per donor. General study results and limits: Blood was the sole source, and tissue repertoires probably differ. Genetic and exposure-history diversity was limited by the small donor number.

Concerning this clone itself: Its specificity is not known.

Sorted-subset replicate PCRs used 150 to 200 ng of genomic DNA. This amount corresponded to 33,000 or so T cell genomes. The protocol was immunoSEQ multiplex PCR, while the TCRdb copy is restricted to in-frame clones and leaves out a portion. This table holds 2 million to 2.5 million clones, approximately 95% found once. V was shortened by 0 bases and J by 6 bases, with 18 bases between the two germline ends. The CDR3 contains 17 residues. Germline-derived CDR1 and CDR2 are SGHDT and YYEEEE. The sequenced sample was naive CD4+ T cells from PBMCs. Subset denoted: CD45RA+ positively selected. The receptor comes from a young man in good health. Some clones in this sample may be carry-over from other donors' samples. The chain couples TRBV5-6 to TRBJ2-2; possible D gene TRBD2, 6 bases. The CDR3 nucleotides are TGTGCCAGCAGCTTGGCTCCTAGGACTACTAGGTCCGGGGAGCTGTTTTTT. This translates into CASSLAPRTTRSGELFF.